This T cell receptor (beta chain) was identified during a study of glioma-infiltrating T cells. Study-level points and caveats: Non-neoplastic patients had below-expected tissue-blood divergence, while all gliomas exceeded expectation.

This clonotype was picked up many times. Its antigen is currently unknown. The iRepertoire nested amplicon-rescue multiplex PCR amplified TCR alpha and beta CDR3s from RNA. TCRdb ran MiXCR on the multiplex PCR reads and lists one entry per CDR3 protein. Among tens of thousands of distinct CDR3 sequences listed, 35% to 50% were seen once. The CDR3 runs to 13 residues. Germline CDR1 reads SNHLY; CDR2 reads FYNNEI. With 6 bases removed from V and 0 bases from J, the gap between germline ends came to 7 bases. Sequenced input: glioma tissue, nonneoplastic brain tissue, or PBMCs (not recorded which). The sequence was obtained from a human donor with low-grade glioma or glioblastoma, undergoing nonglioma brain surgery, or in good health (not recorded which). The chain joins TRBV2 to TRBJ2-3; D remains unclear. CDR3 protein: CASSLDSTDTQYF. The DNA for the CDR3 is TGTGCCAGCAGCCTCGATAGCACAGATACGCAGTATTTT.